This T cell receptor beta chain stems from a study of shared clonotypes between healthy human individuals (TCRdb year 2020). With respect to the entire study: The cohort comprised two women and three men aged 18 to 49 years. Libraries were prepared and TCR repertoires were sequenced by different laboratories using diverse techniques, in order to increase sequencing depth and limit assay-specific biases. Each donor's leukapheresis produced roughly between roughly 0.85 and 9.5 billion PBMCs. To estimate repertoire size and how much clonotype sharing occurs between individuals, the study deeply sequenced the blood TCR repertoires of five healthy adults. Per donor, three plates each were used for CD4 naive and CD4 memory, two for CD8 naive, and one for CD8 memory.

Remarks on this clone: There is no known antigen for this receptor. Base qualities are not at hand, and no much larger clone is one base apart.

TCR CDR3 regions were amplified from genomic DNA by multiplex PCR using the deep immunoSEQ assay. Genomic DNA extracted from each cell subset was distributed evenly over all wells of several immunoSEQ 96-well plates, and each plate served as one replicate. For sorted subsets, approximately 210 ng of genomic DNA, equivalent to 25,000 to 35,000 T cell genomes, went into each replicate PCR. The purified libraries were quantified using a Qubit 3.0 fluorometer, sized with a Bioanalyzer 2100, and then quantified again using the KAPA Library Quantification kit. A separate single-read 150-cycle Illumina NextSeq 550 flow cell was used to sequence each immunoSEQ 96-well plate. The authors' pipeline ran thus. Because the immunoSEQ output held only junctional sequences and lacked quality scores, the filtering could not match the filtering applied to full-length reads. Sequences were annotated with PyIR, a Python wrapper for IgBLAST v1.9, using IMGT germline references to assign V/J genes and CDR3. Reads were removed for weak V/J assignments (E-value above 1e-6), missing CDR3, stop codons, out-of-frame junctions, or ambiguous translated residues. A V3J clonotype was defined by an identical inferred V gene, J gene, and CDR3 amino acid sequence. To compute the percentage overlap between repertoires, the number of shared unique clonotypes was divided by the size of the smaller repertoire. RTK rarefaction, the Chao1 estimator, and Recon v2.1 estimates of unobserved clonotypes were used to assess repertoire richness. For all TCRbeta clonotypes obtained by the gDNA method from a handful of donors, generation probabilities were computed with OLGA. Entries here come from immuneACCESS through TCRdb and include only in-frame sequences with V and J called. Some clones fail to appear in such tables; in the studies checked, an unresolved V gene covers under half of the shortfall, and the cause of the remainder is unknown. D and trimming were read from the DNA, whereas the V and J calls and clone size are those reported in that table. Across this sample there are more than 900,000 clones, with 78% seen only once. Around 0.61% of the sample is taken by the ten largest.

Overall results and qualifications from the work: Only blood was sampled, and tissue TCR repertoires likely differ from those in blood. Naive subsets generally had larger estimated clonotype richness than memory subsets. Sharing across several donors was observed for about 5% of naive CD4, under 4% of naive CD8, 2% to 2.5% of memory CD4, and roughly 0.4% of memory CD8 clonotypes. Compared with non-shared clonotypes, clonotypes shared by all four sorted-subset donors had higher generation probabilities. Even with the large sequencing depth, rarefaction of the sorted-subset datasets indicated that sequencing was incomplete. The genetic and exposure-history diversity represented was limited by the small number of donors. Based on pairwise subsampling, the degree of clonotype sharing among donors was expected to be affected by sequencing depth.

Via the germline V gene, CDR1 is SNHLY and CDR2 FYNNEI. Taken from cysteine to phenylalanine, the CDR3 has 15 residues. Here the CDR3 DNA is all that survives: 45 bases in frame from base 1. Germline trimming amounts to 3 bases on V and 3 bases on J, with 3 as the count of junction bases outside the gene matches. Donors were healthy HIV-negative adults with no recently reported acute infections or vaccinations. All donors were Caucasian adults living in Nashville, Tennessee, USA. CD4+ T cells were enriched through magnetic negative selection, after which naive cells were positively selected on CD45RA and the remaining negative fraction served as the memory subset. Blood was collected by leukapheresis, and PBMCs were isolated by Ficoll-Histopaque density gradient centrifugation and then cryopreserved in liquid nitrogen vapor phase. Analytical flow cytometry was used to check the purity and quantity of every magnetically sorted T cell population. Genomic DNA was isolated from every sorted fraction and measured by UV absorbance on a Nanodrop 2000c.

This TCR was sampled from a man between 18 and 29 years old in good health. Some clones in this sample may be carry-over from other donors' samples. Rearrangement joined TRBV2 to TRBJ1-5; the central 9 bases match TRBD1. Sequenced input: memory CD4+ T cells from PBMCs. Interpreted using the paper, the cell subset or site label stands for: CD45RA-negative fraction. The nucleotide sequence reads TGTGCCAGCAGTGAGGACAGGGGATTCAATCAGCCCCAGCATTTT. Its protein reads: CASSEDRGFNQPQHF.